These 2 T cell receptor beta chains came from one sample sequenced in a study of control samples from healthy donors and cancer patients. The table came from immunoSEQ multiplex PCR; TCRdb's copy has only in-frame clones and leaves some out. The sample records 35,000 to 50,000 clones, 87% being singletons. Source material: PBMCs. These receptors came from a woman aged 55-70 years with lung cancer.

By its share, this clone is hyperexpanded. The chain recombines TRBV15 with TRBJ1-5; D not resolved. Trimming left V 0 bases short and J 2 bases short, with 8 bases between. The CDR3 covers 15 residues. The germline CDR1 and CDR2 sequences are LNHNV and YYDKDF (reference sequence). CDR3 bases: TGTGCCACCAGCAGAGATGGGGTACGCAATCAGCCCCAGCATTTT. Translation: CATSRDGVRNQPQHF.

The chain has TRBV28 and TRBJ1-6, with TRBD1 as a possible D gene (5 bases). Per germline, CDR1 MDHEN and CDR2 SYDVKM. CDR3 length: 16 residues. Trimming took off 3 bases at V and 7 bases at J, with 16 bases between the two ends. DNA of the CDR3: TGTGCCAGCAGTTTCGGGGGAGGCAGTGGCAATTCACCCCTCCACTTT. It translates to CASSFGGGSGNSPLHF.